One sample yielded the 4 T cell receptor beta chains listed below, sequenced in a study of CD8 T cells in Susac syndrome. RNA, at roughly 0.5 to 1 ug, was reverse transcribed with random hexamers. TCRdb itself ran the immunoSEQ multiplex PCR reads through MiXCR, one entry per CDR3 protein. The repertoire consists of over 100,000 distinct CDR3 sequences, with 85% to 95% occurring once and the leading ten covering around 0.12%. Sequencing input: CD8+ T cells from PBMCs. These receptors were collected from a human donor in good health.

The genes are TRBV4-2 and TRBJ2-1; unclear D gene. The CDR3 sequence is 12 residues long. CDR1 and CDR2 (germline): LGHNA, YNFKEQ. V was cut by 0 bases and J by 10 bases, with 7 bases left in between. CDR3 coding DNA: TGTGCCAGCAGCCAAGAGCGGAAGGAGCAGTTCTTC. This encodes CASSQERKEQFF.

The chain has TRBV14 and TRBJ1-2; D is ambiguous. Germline-derived CDR1 and CDR2 are SGHDN and FVKESK. V shed 2 bases and J shed 4 bases, with 20 bases lying between them. The CDR3 runs to 17 residues. This CDR3 reads CASSQMRGSQTPYGYTF. The CDR3 DNA reads TGTGCCAGCAGCCAAATGCGCGGATCGCAGACTCCCTATGGCTACACCTTC. Full variable domain (missing parts from reference TRBV14 and TRBJ1-2): EAGVTQFPSHSVIEKGQTVTLRCDPISGHDNLYWYRRVMGKEIKFLLHFVKESKQDESGMPNNRFLAERTGGTYSTLKVQPAELEDSGVYFCASSQMRGSQTPYGYTFGSGTRLTVV.

The J gene is TRBJ2-2, the V gene TRBV4-3, with 12 bases aligning to TRBD2. Trimming at V came to 4 bases and at J to 6 bases, leaving 6 bases not matched to a gene. This CDR3 has 16 amino acids. CDR1 and CDR2 from the germline V gene are LGHNA and YSLEER. Here the CDR3 reads CASSPSSGRASGELFF. CDR3 sequence (DNA): TGCGCCAGCAGCCCATCTAGCGGGAGGGCCTCCGGGGAGCTGTTTTTT.

V is TRBV20-1 and J is TRBJ1-2, with 7 bases identical to TRBD1. J gave up 8 bases and V 6 bases, and 15 bases lay outside the gene matches. The CDR3 is made up of 14 amino acids. Germline loops: CDR1 DFQATT, CDR2 SNEGSKA (reference sequence). The CDR3 DNA reads TGCAGTGCCGACTTATTTGGTACAGGGGACGGCTACACCTTC. Amino acid sequence: CSADLFGTGDGYTF.